The entry below describes one TCR beta chain. Its specificity is unknown. Assay: immunoSEQ multiplex PCR; the TCRdb copy retains only in-frame clones and omits some. The sample shows around 58,000 clones, about 86% of them seen only once. The data were obtained in a study of a mutant IDH1 vaccine in newly diagnosed glioma. Looking at the study overall: Scheduled for weeks 1, 3, 5, 7, 11, 15, 19 and 23, eight vaccinations were given to patients. Most had both radiotherapy and temozolomide beforehand; others had only one. Whole-study results and caveats: Detectable vaccine-induced immune responses arose in roughly 93% of patients.

Time point in this sample: week 5, during vaccination. Vaccinated patients received 300 ug of mutant IDH1 20-mer peptide per dose, with topical imiquimod. New WHO grade 3 or 4 IDH1-mutant, ATRX-lost astrocytomas were present in all donors. Material: PBMCs, obtained from a glioma patient whose treatment included an IDH1 peptide vaccine. The source is a man aged 25-40 years with glioma.

The CDR3 here is CASSTGQGVPDSPLHF. CDR3 bases: TGTGCCAGCAGCACAGGACAGGGGGTTCCAGATTCACCCCTCCACTTT. V and J are TRBV13 and TRBJ1-6; TRBD1 agrees at 10 bases. Trimming removed 5 bases from V and 8 bases from J; junction bases left unmatched: 9. The CDR3 covers 16 residues. Germline V gene data show CDR1 as PRHDT and CDR2 as FYEKMQ (reference sequence).